The 29 T cell receptor beta chains presented below share a single source sample, sequenced in a study of blood T cell repertoires in COVID-19. Profiling relied on immunoSEQ multiplex PCR, and the TCRdb table lists in-frame clones only, not all of them. The sample lists about 200,000 clones; around 80% were seen once. Sequencing input: peripheral blood. These receptors came from a woman in her sixties or seventies with acute or convalescent COVID-19.

The chain couples TRBV29-1 to TRBJ1-4; D gene ambiguous. Trimming took off 2 bases at V and 7 bases at J, with 8 bases between the two ends. The germline V gene encodes CDR1 SQVTM and CDR2 ANQGSEA. CDR3 length: 12 amino acids. The CDR3 loop is CSVENSGEKLFF. CDR3 sequence (DNA): TGCAGCGTTGAAAATTCCGGTGAAAAACTGTTTTTT. Based on the CDR3 plus reference TRBV29-1 and TRBJ1-4, the full variable domain is SAVISQKPSRDICQRGTSLTIQCQVDSQVTMMFWYRQQPGQSLTLIATANQGSEATYESGFVIDKFPISRPNLTFSTLTVSNMSPEDSSIYLCSVENSGEKLFFGSGTQLSVL.

The J gene is TRBJ1-2, the V gene TRBV2; TRBD1 might be the D (5 bases). Germline V gene sequence: CDR1 SNHLY, CDR2 FYNNEI. The CDR3 is 15 amino acids. Trimming removed 0 bases at V and 7 bases at J, with 15 bases between. This chain's CDR3 is CASSEAGASYAGYTF. The CDR3 coding sequence is TGTGCCAGCAGTGAAGCAGGGGCGTCCTACGCTGGCTACACCTTC.

This chain joins TRBV5-4 and TRBJ2-7; TRBD1 matches at 8 bases. Germline loops: CDR1 SGHNT, CDR2 YYREEE (reference sequence). The CDR3 is 14 amino acids. The J segment lost 5 bases and the V segment lost 4 bases, leaving 8 bases of the junction unmatched. The CDR3 DNA follows: TGTGCCAGCAGCAATCGACAGGGGTCGGACGAGCAGTACTTC. Residues: CASSNRQGSDEQYF.

This clone was recorded once. At the DNA level, this CDR3 is encoded by other sequences in the same sample as well. This chain joins TRBV5-1 and TRBJ2-7; 7 positions match TRBD2. The CDR3 consists of 15 residues. Germline loops: CDR1 SGHRS, CDR2 YFSETQ. Trimming took 1 base from V and 3 from J; bases not matched to a gene: 7. In DNA form, the CDR3 reads TGCGCCAGCAGCTTGATTGCGGGAGCCAGCTACGAGCAGTACTTC. Amino acids: CASSLIAGASYEQYF.

The V call is TRBV3-1 (or the pseudogene TRBV3-2), the J call TRBJ2-7; no reliable D call. The germline CDR1 and CDR2 sequences are LGHDT and YNNKEL (reference sequence). CDR3 size: 15 residues. V lost 4 bases, J lost 0 bases, and 13 bases lay in between. CDR3 loop: CASSPRGANSYEQYF. CDR3 sequence (DNA): TGTGCCAGCAGCCCCCGCGGTGCCAACTCCTACGAGCAGTACTTC.

The rearrangement links TRBV6-5 to TRBJ2-5; 8 bases match TRBD2. In germline, CDR1 is MNHEY, CDR2 SVGAGI. The junction had 9 bases not matched to a gene; V was cut back by 10 bases and J by 5 bases. CDR3 size: 13 residues. CDR3 sequence: CAIRTGGSETQYF. The CDR3 bases are TGTGCCATAAGGACGGGAGGGAGTGAGACCCAGTACTTC.

V is TRBV10-2 and J is TRBJ1-1; possible D gene TRBD1, 5 bases. This CDR3 has 13 residues. V shed 7 bases and J shed 4 bases, with 13 bases lying between them. Germline V CDR1 and CDR2: WSHSY, SAAADI. The DNA for the CDR3 is TGCGCCAGCAAGAGACAGAGTGTCACTGAAGCTTTCTTT. This gives the protein CASKRQSVTEAFF.

This clone was seen just once. The genes are TRBV5-1 and TRBJ1-2, with 9 bases lining up with TRBD1. V lost 2 bases, J lost 8 bases, and 7 bases stayed unmatched. This CDR3 has 14 amino acids. CDR1 and CDR2 (germline): SGHRS, YFSETQ. CDR3 region: CASSLTGTGSGYTF. CDR3 DNA sequence: TGCGCCAGCAGCTTAACCGGGACAGGGTCGGGCTACACCTTC.

The V gene is TRBV7-9, the J gene TRBJ1-2, with TRBD1 matching 7 bases. Germline V lookup: CDR1 SEHNR, CDR2 FQNEAQ (reference sequence). The CDR3 runs to 14 residues. The V segment lost 4 bases and the J segment 3 bases; nucleotides outside the gene matches: 5. DNA of the CDR3: TGTGCCAGCAGCTCTACAGGGGCGTACTATGGCTACACCTTC. As protein: CASSSTGAYYGYTF.

The chain recombines TRBV19 with TRBJ2-7; 7 positions match TRBD1. The J segment lost 0 bases and the V segment lost 2 bases, leaving 1 base of the junction unmatched. Germline loops: CDR1 LNHDA, CDR2 SQIVND (reference sequence). CDR3 length: 14 residues. The CDR3 DNA sequence: TGTGCCAGTAGTATATGGGACAGCTCCTACGAGCAGTACTTC. It translates to CASSIWDSSYEQYF. Supplemented by reference TRBV19 and TRBJ2-7, the full variable domain reads DGGITQSPKYLFRKEGQNVTLSCEQNLNHDAMYWYRQDPGQGLRLIYYSQIVNDFQKGDIAEGYSVSREKKESFPLTVTSAQKNPTAFYLCASSIWDSSYEQYFGPGTRLTVT.

V usage is TRBV7-2 and J usage is TRBJ2-1, with TRBD1 as a possible D gene (6 bases). From germline, CDR1 is SGHTA and CDR2 FQGNSA. With 5 bases removed from V and 0 bases from J, the gap between germline ends came to 11 bases. The CDR3 covers 15 residues. The CDR3 nucleotides read TGTGCCAGCAGCGTAACAGGGATCTCCTACAATGAGCAGTTCTTC. As protein: CASSVTGISYNEQFF. The full variable domain, its missing parts supplied by reference TRBV7-2 and TRBJ2-1, is GAGVSQSPSNKVTEKGKDVELRCDPISGHTALYWYRQSLGQGLEFLIYFQGNSAPDKSGLPSDRFSAERTGGSVSTLTIQRTQQEDSAVYLCASSVTGISYNEQFFGPGTRLTVL.

The rearrangement joins TRBV7-2 to TRBJ2-7, with D possibly TRBD2 on 5 matching bases. Germline values: CDR1 SGHTA, CDR2 FQGNSA. The CDR3 is made up of 13 amino acids. V was trimmed by 1 base and J by 7 bases, leaving 11 bases between them. This chain's CDR3 is CASSLVVSGEQYF. The CDR3 DNA sequence: TGTGCCAGCAGCTTAGTGGTATCGGGGGAGCAGTACTTC.

The rearrangement links TRBV19 to TRBJ1-4; maybe TRBD1 (6 bases). The V end was cut by 9 bases, the J end by 8 bases, with 16 bases between. The germline V gene has CDR1 LNHDA and CDR2 SQIVND (reference sequence). The CDR3 sequence is 13 residues long. The CDR3 spells CASGGGTPEKLFF. CDR3 nucleotides: TGTGCCAGCGGGGGGGGGACACCAGAAAAACTGTTTTTT. The variable domain in full, completed from reference TRBV19 and TRBJ1-4, reads DGGITQSPKYLFRKEGQNVTLSCEQNLNHDAMYWYRQDPGQGLRLIYYSQIVNDFQKGDIAEGYSVSREKKESFPLTVTSAQKNPTAFYLCASGGGTPEKLFFGSGTQLSVL.

This clone is a singleton in its sample. This chain links TRBV28 with TRBJ2-4, with 10 bases that match TRBD2. Looked up from germline, CDR1 is MDHEN and CDR2 is SYDVKM. This CDR3 contains 17 residues. The trim removed 3 bases at V and 1 base at J, leaving 6 bases unmatched. The chain's CDR3 is CASSFEASGSAKNIQYF. DNA of the CDR3: TGTGCCAGCAGTTTTGAGGCTAGCGGGAGTGCCAAAAACATTCAGTACTTC.

The chain is built from TRBV5-6 and TRBJ2-3; 12 nucleotides line up with TRBD2. Germline V lookup: CDR1 SGHDT, CDR2 YYEEEE. The CDR3 extends over 18 amino acids. Trimming took 1 base from V and 0 from J; bases not matched to a gene: 6. CDR3 DNA sequence: TGTGCCAGCAGCTTGATTGGACTAGCGGGGCGGAGCACAGATACGCAGTATTTT. Translation gives CASSLIGLAGRSTDTQYF. Full variable domain (missing parts from reference TRBV5-6 and TRBJ2-3): DAGVTQSPTHLIKTRGQQVTLRCSPKSGHDTVSWYQQALGQGPQFIFQYYEEEERQRGNFPDRFSGHQFPNYSSELNVNALLLGDSALYLCASSLIGLAGRSTDTQYFGPGTRLTVL.

V and J are TRBV18 and TRBJ2-3, with TRBD2 matching 8 bases. Germline V gene sequence: CDR1 KGHSH, CDR2 LQKENI. The V segment lost 3 bases and the J segment 8 bases; nucleotides outside the gene matches: 7. This CDR3 contains 14 residues. The CDR3 is CASSPSGNGGTQYF. CDR3 DNA sequence: TGTGCCAGCTCACCTAGCGGGAATGGTGGTACGCAGTATTTT.

This clone showed up just a few times. The gene calls are TRBV19 and TRBJ2-7; perhaps TRBD2 as D (6 bases). The CDR3 runs to 13 residues. V dropped 1 base and J dropped 7 bases, with 11 bases sitting between them. Germline V gene sequence: CDR1 LNHDA, CDR2 SQIVND (reference sequence). CDR3 residues: CASSIAGAGEQYF. CDR3 bases: TGTGCCAGTAGTATAGCGGGAGCGGGTGAGCAGTACTTC.

J is TRBJ1-2 and V is TRBV7-9, with 8 nucleotides matching TRBD1. The CDR3 is made up of 15 amino acids. V gave up 2 bases and J gave up 4 bases; unmatched junction bases: 6. CDR1 and CDR2 from the germline V gene are SEHNR and FQNEAQ (reference sequence). The CDR3 is CASSLSSGGGYGYTF. The CDR3, as DNA: TGTGCCAGCAGCTTATCCTCAGGGGGCGGCTATGGCTACACCTTC.

The genes are TRBV28 and TRBJ2-7, with 12 nucleotides matching TRBD2. This CDR3 contains 14 residues. In germline, CDR1 is MDHEN, CDR2 SYDVKM. Unmatched junction bases numbered 5, after V lost 6 bases and J lost 5 bases. The CDR3 DNA reads TGTGCCAGCAGACCTGGACTAGCGGGAAACGAGCAGTACTTC. As protein: CASRPGLAGNEQYF.

This chain joins TRBV6-5 and TRBJ2-1, with no clear D. The V end was cut by 5 bases, the J end by 0 bases, with 8 bases between. Germline values: CDR1 MNHEY, CDR2 SVGAGI. This CDR3 has 14 residues. Here the CDR3 DNA reads TGTGCCAGCAGTCCACAGAACTCCTACAATGAGCAGTTCTTC. As protein: CASSPQNSYNEQFF.

The chain recombines TRBV6-1 with TRBJ2-5, with TRBD2 as a possible D gene (5 bases). Trimming stripped 2 bases from V and 2 bases from J, with 15 bases between. CDR3 size: 16 residues. Germline V gene lookup returns CDR1 MNHNS and CDR2 SASEGT. As DNA, the CDR3 is TGTGCCAGCAGTGAAAGAGAATTAGCGCGGCAAGAGACCCAGTACTTC. Protein sequence: CASSERELARQETQYF.

This sequence joins TRBV5-1 and TRBJ2-6; D is ambiguous. Germline V lookup: CDR1 SGHRS, CDR2 YFSETQ. This CDR3 has 15 residues. V lost 4 bases and J 0 bases, leaving 8 bases between the germline ends. CDR3 DNA: TGCGCCAGCAGCACAAGGAGCTCTGGGGCCAACGTCCTGACTTTC. This encodes CASSTRSSGANVLTF.

This clone turned up a few times. The V and J genes are TRBV27 and TRBJ1-1, with unresolved D. The CDR3 totals 15 residues. Trimming shortened V by 6 bases and J by 2 bases, and 16 bases separated the two germline ends. Looked up from germline, CDR1 is MNHEY and CDR2 is SMNVEV (reference sequence). The CDR3 is CASSPRAGDNTEAFF. The CDR3 DNA reads as TGTGCCAGCAGCCCCCGCGCAGGCGATAACACTGAAGCTTTCTTT.

This chain joins TRBV12-5 and TRBJ2-1; D possibly corresponds to TRBD2 (6 bases). This CDR3 region has 16 residues. Germline CDR1 and CDR2: LGHNT and FRNRAP. Deletions cut 0 bases from V and 7 bases from J, with 16 bases between. CDR3: CASGLVVGQGGNEQFF. CDR3 DNA sequence: TGTGCTAGTGGTTTGGTAGTAGGGCAGGGAGGTAATGAGCAGTTCTTC.

This chain links TRBV6-5 with TRBJ2-7, with a tentative D call TRBD1 (5 bases). Germline V CDR1 and CDR2: MNHEY, SVGAGI. The CDR3 length is 14 residues. V gave up 2 bases and J gave up 2 bases, with 10 bases separating them. The CDR3 protein is CASSYGAVPYEQYF. The CDR3 DNA is TGTGCCAGCAGTTACGGGGCGGTCCCCTACGAGCAGTACTTC.

The rearrangement joins TRBV11-2 to TRBJ2-5, with 7 bases identical to TRBD1. The CDR3 runs 14 residues. Looked up from germline, CDR1 is SGHAT and CDR2 is FQNNGV. Trimming took 6 bases from V and 2 from J; bases not matched to a gene: 6. CDR3 bases: TGTGCCAGCAGTCCTGGGACAGTACAAGAGACCCAGTACTTC. Its protein product is CASSPGTVQETQYF.

The chain uses TRBV2 and TRBJ2-1, with 14 bases lining up with TRBD2. V shed 6 bases, J shed 7 bases, and the junction held 5 bases outside the gene matches. CDR1 and CDR2 from the germline V gene are SNHLY and FYNNEI. The CDR3 runs to 15 residues. The DNA for the CDR3 is TGTGCCAGCAGGGCCGGGACTAGCGGGAGTAATGAGCAGTTCTTC. The encoded protein is CASRAGTSGSNEQFF.

V gene TRBV13 combines with J gene TRBJ1-2, with 8 bases aligning to TRBD1. The germline CDR1 and CDR2 sequences are PRHDT and FYEKMQ (reference sequence). V was clipped by 1 base and J by 7 bases; unmatched bases: 8. The CDR3 is 15 amino acids. CDR3 in DNA: TGTGCCAGCAGCTTAGAGAACAGGGGGTTGTTTGGCTACACCTTC. Its translation: CASSLENRGLFGYTF.

The rearrangement links TRBV9 to TRBJ2-1; 10 bases line up with TRBD2. Germline lookup yields CDR1 SGDLS and CDR2 YYNGEE. V lost 4 bases to trimming and J lost 8 bases; unmatched junction nucleotides: 3. The CDR3 covers 13 residues. For the CDR3, the DNA is TGTGCCAGCAGCCCTAGCGGGAGCTATGAGCAGTTCTTC. Translated: CASSPSGSYEQFF.